The 25 T cell receptor beta chains below come from one sample, sequenced in a study of cytomegalovirus exposure and HLA in healthy donors. PCR used 60 Vbeta primers and 13 Jbeta primers. The method was immunoSEQ multiplex PCR; TCRdb's version includes in-frame clones alone and lacks a portion of them. The data contain about 160,000 clones, 80% of them singletons. The sequenced sample consisted of PBMCs. These receptors were taken from a man aged 25 to 40 in good health and CMV-seronegative.

By its share, this clone is medium-sized (0.01 to 0.1%). The chain couples TRBV7-9 to TRBJ2-2; the D gene is possibly TRBD1 (6 bases). The CDR3 extends over 15 amino acids. Germline V CDR1 and CDR2: SEHNR, FQNEAQ (reference sequence). Trimming shortened V by 7 bases and J by 0 bases, and 12 bases separated the two germline ends. CDR3 in DNA: TGTGCCAGCAACCTCAGGGGTTCGAACACCGGGGAGCTGTTTTTT. Protein: CASNLRGSNTGELFF.

CDR3 residues: CASTSEAGSSYNEQFF. The CDR3 DNA follows: TGTGCCAGCACCAGTGAAGCGGGAAGCTCCTACAATGAGCAGTTCTTC. The rearrangement uses TRBV7-9 and TRBJ2-1, with 7 nucleotides matching TRBD2. Germline V CDR1 and CDR2: SEHNR, FQNEAQ (reference sequence). The CDR3 contains 16 residues. The V gene end was trimmed by 7 bases and the J gene end by 0 bases; junction bases not matched to a gene: 9. Variable domain in full (rest from reference TRBV7-9 and TRBJ2-1): DTGVSQNPRHKITKRGQNVTFRCDPISEHNRLYWYRQTLGQGPEFLTYFQNEAQLEKSRLLSDRFSAERPKGSFSTLEIQRTEQGDSAMYLCASTSEAGSSYNEQFFGPGTRLTVL.

The chain is built from TRBV30 and TRBJ1-3, with TRBD1 as a possible D gene (5 bases). This CDR3 contains 21 residues. Germline lookup yields CDR1 GTSNPN and CDR2 SVGIG (reference sequence). V was pared by 5 bases and J by 0 bases, with 32 bases between. The CDR3 sequence: CAWALNLLPAPTGISGNTIYF. The CDR3 bases are TGTGCCTGGGCGTTGAACTTGTTACCCGCCCCAACAGGCATCTCTGGAAACACCATATATTTT.

J is TRBJ2-7 and V is TRBV5-6, with 10 positions matching TRBD1. The CDR3 is made up of 15 amino acids. The junction had 7 bases not matched to a gene; V was cut back by 4 bases and J by 3 bases. Per germline, CDR1 SGHDT and CDR2 YYEEEE. The CDR3 spells CASSPGGTGDYEQYF. CDR3 in DNA: TGTGCCAGCAGCCCTGGGGGGACAGGGGACTACGAGCAGTACTTC.

A single count supports this clone. This rearrangement joins TRBV5-6 to TRBJ2-5; 7 bases are shared with TRBD1. V dropped 3 bases and J dropped 5; count of bases not matched to a gene: 7. Germline V CDR1 and CDR2: SGHDT, YYEEEE. The CDR3 runs to 14 residues. DNA of the CDR3: TGTGCCAGCAGCTCGACAGGGTTCAGGGAGACCCAGTACTTC. Protein product: CASSSTGFRETQYF. Based on the CDR3 plus reference TRBV5-6 and TRBJ2-5, the full variable domain is DAGVTQSPTHLIKTRGQQVTLRCSPKSGHDTVSWYQQALGQGPQFIFQYYEEEERQRGNFPDRFSGHQFPNYSSELNVNALLLGDSALYLCASSSTGFRETQYFGPGTRLLVL.

The chain recombines TRBV27 with TRBJ2-7, with TRBD2 matching over 12 bases. Germline V gives CDR1 MNHEY, CDR2 SMNVEV (reference sequence). The CDR3 consists of 16 residues. With 6 bases clipped from V and 5 bases from J, the junction kept 11 bases outside the gene matches. CDR3 DNA: TGTGCCAGCAGCTTACTAGCGGGAGGTGAAAGGAACGAGCAGTACTTC. Translating gives CASSLLAGGERNEQYF.

The chain recombines TRBV5-1 with TRBJ2-2; perhaps TRBD2 as D (5 bases). The CDR3 totals 16 residues. V lost 3 bases and J 0 bases, leaving 12 bases between the germline ends. Germline lookup yields CDR1 SGHRS and CDR2 YFSETQ. The CDR3 is CASSSYREPNTGELFF. The CDR3 region has the DNA TGCGCCAGCAGCTCCTACCGGGAACCGAACACCGGGGAGCTGTTTTTT.

A note on this clone: Additional DNA sequences in this sample encode the identical CDR3. This chain uses TRBV9 with TRBJ2-1; D not certain. The CDR3 has 13 residues. The germline gives CDR1 SGDLS, CDR2 YYNGEE. With 0 bases removed from V and 1 base from J, the gap between germline ends came to 2 bases. The CDR3 coding sequence is TGTGCCAGCAGCGTAGCGTCCTACAATGAGCAGTTCTTC. Translating gives CASSVASYNEQFF.

The chain joins TRBV7-6 to TRBJ2-6, with 15 bases lining up with TRBD2. Germline assignment: CDR1 SGHVS and CDR2 FNYEAQ. V trimming: 5 bases; J trimming: 4 bases; junction bases outside the gene matches: 6. The CDR3 has 18 residues. The chain's CDR3 is CASSTGLAGGRGANVLTF. The CDR3 region has the DNA TGTGCCAGCAGCACTGGACTAGCGGGGGGGCGCGGGGCCAACGTCCTGACTTTC.

The J gene is TRBJ1-2, the V gene TRBV10-3, with D possibly matching TRBD1 (6 bases). Trimming removed 0 bases at V and 5 bases at J, with 19 bases between. The CDR3 has 17 amino acids. Germline V gene lookup returns CDR1 ENHRY and CDR2 SYGVKD. CDR3: CAISESTLGATGYGYTF. For the CDR3, the DNA is TGTGCCATCAGTGAGTCGACTCTCGGGGCTACAGGGTATGGCTACACCTTC.

The chain combines TRBV6-6 with TRBJ1-2; TRBD1 agrees at 7 bases. Germline trimming cut 6 bases from V and 0 bases from J; bases unmatched to any gene: 10. The CDR3 extends over 16 amino acids. The V gene's germline CDR1 is MNHNY and CDR2 SVGAGI (reference sequence). The CDR3 DNA is TGTGCCAGCAGGGGGGGACAGCCGTTAGCTAACTATGGCTACACCTTC. Translated: CASRGGQPLANYGYTF.

V usage is TRBV27 and J usage is TRBJ2-1; TRBD1 is a possible D gene (6 bases). CDR3 length: 15 amino acids. Germline V lookup: CDR1 MNHEY, CDR2 SMNVEV (reference sequence). With 7 bases removed from V and 0 bases from J, the gap between germline ends came to 13 bases. CDR3 nucleotide sequence: TGTGCCAGCACCAAGAGGGGGAGCTCCTACAATGAGCAGTTCTTC. It yields the protein CASTKRGSSYNEQFF.

The gene calls are TRBV28 and TRBJ2-7, with 8 bases matching TRBD1. CDR3 length: 14 residues. Per the germline V gene, CDR1 is MDHEN and CDR2 is SYDVKM. V gave up 0 bases and J gave up 5 bases; unmatched junction bases: 3. The CDR3 DNA reads TGTGCCAGCAGTTTATGGGACAGGGACCACGAGCAGTACTTC. It encodes CASSLWDRDHEQYF.

The chain recombines TRBV11-2 with TRBJ2-3; TRBD2 is a possible D gene (5 bases). Looked up from germline, CDR1 is SGHAT and CDR2 is FQNNGV. Trimming stripped 5 bases from V and 2 bases from J, with 17 bases between. This CDR3 has 16 residues. CDR3 loop: CASSQWASGLTDTQYF. The CDR3 bases are TGTGCCAGCAGCCAGTGGGCCAGCGGCCTCACAGATACGCAGTATTTT.

This chain connects TRBV28 to TRBJ2-7; no clear D gene. Germline values: CDR1 MDHEN, CDR2 SYDVKM. V was cut by 8 bases and J by 2 bases, with 16 bases left in between. The CDR3 totals 14 residues. The CDR3 DNA reads as TGTGCCAGCCTCCCACCGGGTCAGACCTACGAGCAGTACTTC. This codes for CASLPPGQTYEQYF. The full variable domain, its missing parts supplied by reference TRBV28 and TRBJ2-7, is DVKVTQSSRYLVKRTGEKVFLECVQDMDHENMFWYRQDPGLGLRLIYFSYDVKMKEKGDIPEGYSVSREKKERFSLILESASTNQTSMYLCASLPPGQTYEQYFGPGTRLTVT.

The J gene is TRBJ2-1, the V gene TRBV5-6; D call uncertain. V dropped 0 bases and J dropped 7 bases, with 11 bases sitting between them. The CDR3 runs to 14 residues. CDR1 is SGHDT and CDR2 is YYEEEE in the germline V gene. The CDR3 DNA is TGTGCCAGCAGCTTGGCCGCCAGTTCGAATGAGCAGTTCTTC. Its protein is CASSLAASSNEQFF.

The chain uses TRBV6-1 and TRBJ2-7, with 7 bases matching TRBD2. This CDR3 has 13 amino acids. The germline V gene has CDR1 MNHNS and CDR2 SASEGT. Trimming took 1 base from V and 6 from J; bases not matched to a gene: 3. The CDR3 DNA follows: TGTGCCAGCAGTGAAGAGCCGGGGGGCGAGCAGTACTTC. It translates to CASSEEPGGEQYF.

The chain has TRBV6-1 and TRBJ2-1, with D unclear. Trimming stripped 7 bases from V and 9 bases from J, with 19 bases between. Germline CDR1 MNHNS, CDR2 SASEGT. CDR3 size: 14 residues. The CDR3 protein is CASILRSPHREQFF. The CDR3 DNA follows: TGTGCCAGCATCCTGCGGAGTCCCCACCGTGAGCAGTTCTTC.

V and J are TRBV5-1 and TRBJ2-1; 8 nucleotides agree with TRBD1. CDR3 length equals 17 residues. CDR1 SGHRS and CDR2 YFSETQ come from the germline V gene. V lost 0 bases to trimming and J lost 6 bases; unmatched junction nucleotides: 11. The CDR3 DNA is TGCGCCAGCAGCTTGGCCACACAGGGGGTGATAGGCAATGAGCAGTTCTTC. Its translation: CASSLATQGVIGNEQFF.

This sequence joins TRBV7-9 and TRBJ1-2, with a weak D call TRBD1 (6 bases). The V and J ends lost 5 bases and 6 bases respectively, with 13 bases between them. CDR3 size: 13 residues. CDR1 and CDR2 from the germline V gene are SEHNR and FQNEAQ (reference sequence). The CDR3 nucleotides read TGTGCCAGCAGCCCGTGGACAGCCCATGGCTACACCTTC. It specifies CASSPWTAHGYTF.

The count of this clone is one. CDR3 bases: TGCGCCAGCAGCCCGGGGGGGTTCACCGGGGAGCTGTTTTTT. Its translation is CASSPGGFTGELFF. The gene calls are TRBV10-1 and TRBJ2-2; 8 nucleotides agree with TRBD2. The V and J ends lost 6 bases and 4 bases, in that order; junction bases with no gene match: 4. The CDR3 runs to 14 residues. In germline, CDR1 is WNHNN, CDR2 SYGVQD (reference sequence).

V gene TRBV7-9 combines with J gene TRBJ1-1; 8 bases are a match to TRBD1. V was pared by 3 bases and J by 6 bases, with 3 bases of the junction left unmatched. CDR1 is SEHNR, CDR2 FQNEAQ, per germline (reference sequence). This CDR3 has 13 amino acids. CDR3 residues: CASSFSGGSEAFF. As DNA, the CDR3 is TGTGCCAGCAGCTTCTCAGGGGGCTCTGAAGCTTTCTTT.

This clone was found a few times. J is TRBJ2-7 and V is TRBV5-6; weak D call: TRBD2 (6 bases). This CDR3 region has 12 residues. Per germline, CDR1 SGHDT and CDR2 YYEEEE. Between the trimmed V and J ends, which lost 2 bases and 5 bases, there was a span of 8 bases. The CDR3: CASSFGGDEQYF. The CDR3 DNA follows: TGTGCCAGCAGCTTTGGAGGGGACGAGCAGTACTTC.

The J gene is TRBJ2-7, the V gene TRBV14, with 11 positions matching TRBD1. The junction had 10 bases not matched to a gene; V was cut back by 0 bases and J by 3 bases. Germline loops: CDR1 SGHDN, CDR2 FVKESK. The CDR3 totals 18 residues. CDR3 protein: CASSQEVLPGTGGYEQYF. The DNA of the CDR3 is TGTGCCAGCAGCCAAGAAGTATTGCCCGGGACAGGGGGCTACGAGCAGTACTTC.

The CDR3 here is CASRGKRWGLADEQFF. Written as DNA, the CDR3 is TGTGCCAGCAGGGGTAAACGTTGGGGACTAGCGGATGAGCAGTTCTTC. J is TRBJ2-1 and V is TRBV27; 11 bases map to TRBD2. This CDR3 region has 16 residues. V was pared by 6 bases and J by 8 bases, with 12 bases of the junction left unmatched. Germline loops: CDR1 MNHEY, CDR2 SMNVEV (reference sequence).